The 8 T cell receptor beta chains reported below all come from one sample, sequenced in a study of blood T cell repertoires in COVID-19. Clones were read by immunoSEQ multiplex PCR, and TCRdb kept only the in-frame ones, dropping some. The repertoire includes about 110,000 clones, 88% of them detected once, and under 2.5% sits in the top ten. The source material was peripheral blood. These receptors originate from a human donor in a cohort sampled during active COVID-19.

The genes are TRBV18 and TRBJ2-3; TRBD2 matches at 7 bases. J was trimmed by 0 bases and V by 3 bases; bases with no gene match: 6. The CDR3 spans 16 residues. Per germline, CDR1 KGHSH and CDR2 LQKENI. CDR3 sequence (DNA): TGTGCCAGCTCACCGAGTCTAGCGGATAGCACAGATACGCAGTATTTT. This gives the protein CASSPSLADSTDTQYF.

This chain joins TRBV19 and TRBJ2-7; 10 bases agree with TRBD2. V dropped 4 bases and J dropped 3; count of bases not matched to a gene: 3. The CDR3 length is 14 residues. Germline V lookup: CDR1 LNHDA, CDR2 SQIVND (reference sequence). The CDR3 coding sequence is TGTGCCAGTAGTACCAGCGGGGGGGTCTACGAGCAGTACTTC. It codes for CASSTSGGVYEQYF.

The rearrangement uses TRBV5-1 and TRBJ1-2, with D possibly TRBD1 on 5 matching bases. V lost 4 bases to trimming and J lost 8 bases, with 21 bases between them. CDR3 length: 15 amino acids. Germline CDR1 is SGHRS and CDR2 is YFSETQ. CDR3 sequence reads: CASSPRDGRRAGYTF. In DNA form, the CDR3 reads TGCGCCAGCAGCCCGCGGGACGGACGACGGGCCGGCTACACCTTC.

The gene calls are TRBV6-6 and TRBJ1-4, with 9 bases fitting TRBD1. Looked up from germline, CDR1 is MNHNY and CDR2 is SVGAGI (reference sequence). J lost 7 bases, V lost 9 bases, and 9 bases had no gene match. The CDR3 runs 14 residues. The CDR3 nucleotides are TGTGCCAGTAAACCGGGACAGGGAAGTGAAAAACTGTTTTTT. Translation gives CASKPGQGSEKLFF.

The chain recombines TRBV6-4 with TRBJ2-1; 7 bases map to TRBD1. The CDR3 spans 13 residues. J gave up 7 bases and V 6 bases, and 6 bases lay outside the gene matches. The V gene's germline CDR1 is MRHNA and CDR2 SNTAGT. The CDR3 DNA follows: TGTGCCAGCAGGCCGACAGGGTCAAATGAGCAGTTCTTC. This codes for CASRPTGSNEQFF.

This chain connects TRBV5-6 to TRBJ2-1, with 9 bases identical to TRBD2. Germline CDR1 reads SGHDT; CDR2 reads YYEEEE. Trimming at V came to 1 base and at J to 8 bases, leaving 7 bases not matched to a gene. This CDR3 region has 15 residues. The CDR3 nucleotides are TGTGCCAGCAGCTTGATACGCGGGGGGGCCGATGAGCAGTTCTTC. This codes for CASSLIRGGADEQFF.

The V call is TRBV29-1, the J call TRBJ2-1, with TRBD1 matching 7 bases. The V and J ends lost 5 bases and 1 base, in that order; junction bases with no gene match: 5. This CDR3 is 14 amino acids long. Germline values: CDR1 SQVTM, CDR2 ANQGSEA. CDR3 loop: CSVTGTASYNEQFF. CDR3 nucleotides: TGCAGCGTTACCGGGACAGCGTCCTACAATGAGCAGTTCTTC.

The chain is built from TRBV6-2 or TRBV6-3 and TRBJ2-1; 7 positions match TRBD1. V dropped 6 bases and J dropped 8; count of bases not matched to a gene: 16. The CDR3 spans 16 residues. From germline, CDR1 is MNHEY and CDR2 SVGEGT. The CDR3 protein is CASSDLGQTNKDEQFF. The DNA of the CDR3 is TGTGCCAGCAGCGATTTGGGACAGACCAACAAAGATGAGCAGTTCTTC.